A selection of T cell receptor beta chains follows, all from one sample in a study of T-cell memory formation after mild COVID-19. TCRdb analysed the 5' RACE reads with MiXCR anew, one entry per CDR3 protein. The sample holds roughly 240,000 distinct CDR3 sequences, around 15% seen once. What was sequenced was PBMCs or a T cell subset sorted from them (not recorded which). The source of these receptors is a man aged 18 to 35 who had mild COVID-19 (a few samples of this study predate the infection). Cell type and time point are not known. CDR3s include the opening cysteine and the closing phenylalanine or tryptophan. Each record gives: J gene, V gene, clone size, D gene, CDR3 DNA, CDR3 protein. D genes are given only for firm matches. Clone size is shown for a subset of rows, as once, few, many or a class of expanded clone.

J: TRBJ1-4
V: TRBV6-5
size: .
D: TRBD1
DNA: TGTGCCAGCAGTCCGGACAGGAGGATAAGGAAACTGTTTTTT
CDR3: CASSPDRRIRKLFF

J: TRBJ2-1
V: TRBV7-8
size: few
D: .
DNA: TGTGCCAGCAGCTTAATGCGTGACAATGAGCAGTTCTTC
CDR3: CASSLMRDNEQFF

J: TRBJ2-7
V: TRBV9
size: .
D: .
DNA: TGTGCCAGCAGCGTAGAAGGAGGGCTCGGGGAGCAGTACTTC
CDR3: CASSVEGGLGEQYF

J: TRBJ2-2
V: TRBV5-1
size: many
D: TRBD2
DNA: TGCGCCAGCAGCGGGGGGGAGAACACCGGGGAGCTGTTTTTT
CDR3: CASSGGENTGELFF

J: TRBJ2-1
V: TRBV7-9
size: .
D: .
DNA: TGTGCCGGCAGCTTAGGCAGCAATGAGCAGTTCTTC
CDR3: CAGSLGSNEQFF

J: TRBJ1-1
V: TRBV7-2
size: .
D: .
DNA: TGTGCCAGCAGCTACGGCAGCCCCTACACTGAAGCTTTCTTT
CDR3: CASSYGSPYTEAFF

J: TRBJ1-6
V: TRBV20-1
size: few
D: TRBD1
DNA: TGCAGTGTCCCGGACAGGGGTCAATCACCCCTCCACTTT
CDR3: CSVPDRGQSPLHF

J: TRBJ1-2
V: TRBV5-6
size: .
D: .
DNA: TGTGCCAGCGGTCCAGGGAATGGCTACACCTTC
CDR3: CASGPGNGYTF

J: TRBJ1-4
V: TRBV6-5
size: .
D: .
DNA: TGTGCCAGCAGTTACCGGGGCGGGAAACTGTTTTTT
CDR3: CASSYRGGKLFF

J: TRBJ2-3
V: TRBV5-5
size: few
D: .
DNA: TGTGCCAGCAGCTTGTCGCAGGTGGTGACAGATACGCAGTATTTT
CDR3: CASSLSQVVTDTQYF

J: TRBJ2-4
V: TRBV19
size: many
D: .
DNA: TGTGCCAGTAGTATTCCCCCAATTAACATTCAGTACTTC
CDR3: CASSIPPINIQYF

J: TRBJ2-2
V: TRBV6-2/TRBV6-3
size: .
D: .
DNA: TGTGCCAGCAGTTATTCCCGACACACGAACACCGGGGAGCTGTTTTTT
CDR3: CASSYSRHTNTGELFF

J: TRBJ2-1
V: TRBV4-1
size: many
D: .
DNA: TGCGCCAGCAGCCAGGACTCCTACAATGAGCAGTTCTTC
CDR3: CASSQDSYNEQFF

J: TRBJ2-5
V: TRBV12-3/TRBV12-4
size: .
D: TRBD2
DNA: TGTGCCAGCAGTTTCGTAGGCGGGCCGACTAGCGGGGCGACCCAGTACTTC
CDR3: CASSFVGGPTSGATQYF

J: TRBJ2-7
V: TRBV6-5
size: few
D: .
DNA: TGTGCCAGCAGTTATTCCCTGGGCTCCTACGAGCAGTACTTC
CDR3: CASSYSLGSYEQYF

J: TRBJ2-2
V: TRBV7-2
size: few
D: .
DNA: TGTGCCAGCAGACAAAGAGGGGGCCGGGGGACCGGGGAGCTGTTTTTT
CDR3: CASRQRGGRGTGELFF

J: TRBJ1-5
V: TRBV7-8
size: .
D: .
DNA: TGTGCCAGCAGCTCCCTCGGGGGCTCTCAGCCCCAGCATTTT
CDR3: CASSSLGGSQPQHF

J: TRBJ2-7
V: TRBV30
size: few
D: TRBD1
DNA: TGTGCCTGGAGTGTGGGGTGGACAGGGCACGAGCAGTACTTC
CDR3: CAWSVGWTGHEQYF

J: TRBJ2-7
V: TRBV4-2
size: .
D: .
DNA: TGTGCCAGCAGCCAACCGGGGGCGAAAGAGCAGTACTTC
CDR3: CASSQPGAKEQYF

J: TRBJ2-6
V: TRBV20-1
size: .
D: .
DNA: TGCAGTGCTAGAGTTGGGGCCAACGTCCTGACTTTC
CDR3: CSARVGANVLTF

J: TRBJ2-5
V: TRBV7-2
size: few
D: .
DNA: TGTGCCAGCAGCTTAGCGTCGGGGTCTCTATTGACCCAGTACTTC
CDR3: CASSLASGSLLTQYF

J: TRBJ2-7
V: TRBV29-1
size: many
D: .
DNA: TGCAGCGTTGGGGGAAGACAATCCTACGAGCAGTACTTC
CDR3: CSVGGRQSYEQYF

J: TRBJ1-1
V: TRBV10-3
size: few
D: .
DNA: TGTGCCATCAGTAAGCCCGAAGTTACTGAAGCTTTCTTT
CDR3: CAISKPEVTEAFF

J: TRBJ2-1
V: TRBV7-2
size: few
D: .
DNA: TGTGCCAGCAGCTGGGGCCAGGGGGGCAATGAGCAGTTCTTC
CDR3: CASSWGQGGNEQFF

J: TRBJ2-1
V: TRBV12-5
size: .
D: .
DNA: TGTGCTAGTGGTTTGGGACTATACAATGAGCAGTTCTTC
CDR3: CASGLGLYNEQFF

J: TRBJ2-7
V: TRBV6-2/TRBV6-3
size: .
D: TRBD1
DNA: TGTGCCAGCAGTCCCTTTCGGGACAGGGGGATGGAGCAGTACTTC
CDR3: CASSPFRDRGMEQYF

J: TRBJ2-7
V: TRBV9
size: .
D: TRBD1
DNA: TGTGCCAGCAGTAGACAGGGGCTAGTCTACGAGCAGTACTTC
CDR3: CASSRQGLVYEQYF

J: TRBJ1-4
V: TRBV7-9
size: .
D: TRBD1
DNA: TGTGCCAGCAGTCGGACACCGGGACAGGGGGCGCTTAATGAAAAACTGTTTTTT
CDR3: CASSRTPGQGALNEKLFF

J: TRBJ2-2
V: TRBV20-1
size: few
D: .
DNA: TGCAGTGCTAGAGGGGTGCCGGGGGAGCTGTTTTTT
CDR3: CSARGVPGELFF

J: TRBJ1-5
V: TRBV7-2
size: many
D: .
DNA: TGTGCCAGCAGCTTAGAAGTTGCTATCAGGCCCCAGCATTTT
CDR3: CASSLEVAIRPQHF

J: TRBJ1-6
V: TRBV6-5
size: few
D: .
DNA: TGTGCCAGCGGGCGTAATTGGGGTAATTCACCCCTCCACTTT
CDR3: CASGRNWGNSPLHF

J: TRBJ1-1
V: TRBV12-3/TRBV12-4
size: .
D: .
DNA: TGTGCCAGCAGCGGAACGTTTGGGGCTGAAGCTTTCTTT
CDR3: CASSGTFGAEAFF

J: TRBJ2-2
V: TRBV5-1
size: few
D: .
DNA: TGCGCCAGCAGCCCGGACAGTCTAATGGCCCGCTGGCTTTTT
CDR3: CASSPDSLMARWLF

J: TRBJ2-3
V: TRBV15
size: .
D: .
DNA: TGTGCCACCAGCAGAGATCGGGGGAGAACGCAGTATTTT
CDR3: CATSRDRGRTQYF

J: TRBJ2-3
V: TRBV5-1
size: .
D: .
DNA: TGCGCCAGCAGCTTCGGACAGCACGCTAGCACAGATACGCAGTATTTT
CDR3: CASSFGQHASTDTQYF

J: TRBJ2-5
V: TRBV7-2
size: .
D: TRBD2
DNA: TGTGCCAGCAGCCTCCTCTCTAGCGGGGGGACGGAGACCCAGTACTTC
CDR3: CASSLLSSGGTETQYF

J: TRBJ1-5
V: TRBV3-1
size: few
D: TRBD1
DNA: TGTGCCAGCAGCCATACGCCCAGGGGGCAGCCCCAGCATTTT
CDR3: CASSHTPRGQPQHF

J: TRBJ2-6
V: TRBV15
size: .
D: .
DNA: TGTGCCACCAGCAGAGAAGGTTTTGGGGCCAACGTCCTGACTTTC
CDR3: CATSREGFGANVLTF

J: TRBJ2-5
V: TRBV7-2
size: .
D: .
DNA: TGTGCCAGCAGCTCTAGGGCCTTGGCGGGGCGGAAACACCAAGAGACCCAGTACTTC
CDR3: CASSSRALAGRKHQETQYF

J: TRBJ2-3
V: TRBV30
size: .
D: .
DNA: TGTGCCTGGAGTGTGCTTGGGGGGGATACGCAGTATTTT
CDR3: CAWSVLGGDTQYF

J: TRBJ2-1
V: TRBV27
size: .
D: .
DNA: TGTGCCAGCAGCCTCCTGCAGGGGCCCAATGAGCAGTTCTTC
CDR3: CASSLLQGPNEQFF